One sample yielded the 29 T cell receptor beta chains listed below, sequenced in a study of shared clonotypes between healthy human individuals. Some clones are missing from TCRdb's copy, which holds only in-frame ones; the method was immunoSEQ multiplex PCR. The sample lists around 2,000,000 clones, 95% occurring once. The source material was naive CD4+ T cells sorted from blood. Specified subset: CD45RA+ positively selected. The source is a man aged 18 to 30 in good health.

V and J are TRBV5-4 and TRBJ2-7; 7 bases line up with TRBD1. The CDR3 runs 13 residues. Germline V gene lookup returns CDR1 SGHNT and CDR2 YYREEE (reference sequence). J gave up 2 bases and V 4 bases, and 3 bases lay outside the gene matches. CDR3 nucleotides: TGTGCCAGCAGCCCCGGGACAGCCTACGAGCAGTACTTC. Its translation: CASSPGTAYEQYF.

V usage is TRBV25-1 and J usage is TRBJ2-7; D remains unclear. Germline-derived CDR1 and CDR2 are MGHDK and SYGVNS. The length of the CDR3 is 11 residues. Between the trimmed V and J ends, which lost 6 bases and 9 bases, there was a span of 12 bases. This CDR3 reads CASSLGDVQYF. CDR3 sequence (DNA): TGTGCCAGCAGCCTAGGAGACGTGCAGTACTTC.

The chain joins TRBV11-2 to TRBJ2-7; D gene unclear. Germline CDR1 reads SGHAT; CDR2 reads FQNNGV. V was clipped by 5 bases and J by 12 bases, with 17 bases between them. The CDR3 has 12 residues. The CDR3 nucleotides read TGTGCCAGCAGCCCCCGACATGGCCCTTTGTACTTC. Its protein is CASSPRHGPLYF.

V gene TRBV10-3 combines with J gene TRBJ1-5; no clear D. V was shortened by 5 bases and J by 2 bases, with 10 bases between the two germline ends. This CDR3 region has 14 residues. Germline V lookup: CDR1 ENHRY, CDR2 SYGVKD. CDR3 in amino acids: CAISSNEGNQPQHF. For the CDR3, the DNA is TGTGCCATCAGTTCAAACGAGGGCAATCAGCCCCAGCATTTT.

This chain links TRBV2 with TRBJ1-2; D remains ambiguous. This CDR3 has 14 residues. The germline CDR1 and CDR2 sequences are SNHLY and FYNNEI. V was clipped by 2 bases and J by 2 bases, with 9 bases between them. The CDR3 nucleotides are TGTGCCAGCAGTGAACAAATCCTCAACTATGGCTACACCTTC. This encodes CASSEQILNYGYTF.

The chain has TRBV5-4 and TRBJ2-7; D might be TRBD1 (6 bases). V was shortened by 0 bases and J by 7 bases, with 14 bases between the two germline ends. The CDR3 consists of 14 residues. The germline CDR1 and CDR2 sequences are SGHNT and YYREEE (reference sequence). Here the CDR3 reads CASSLAYREAEQYF. Here the CDR3 DNA reads TGTGCCAGCAGCTTGGCTTACAGGGAAGCGGAGCAGTACTTC.

V gene TRBV30 combines with J gene TRBJ1-2; D is perhaps TRBD1 (5 bases). The CDR3 loop spans 12 amino acids. V shed 4 bases and J shed 2 bases, with 8 bases lying between them. Germline CDR1 is GTSNPN and CDR2 is SVGIG (reference sequence). The CDR3 bases are TGTGCCTGGATGCGACAGAACTATGGCTACACCTTC. It translates to CAWMRQNYGYTF.

As concerns this clone: Distinct nucleotide sequences in the sample also encode this CDR3. The chain couples TRBV30 to TRBJ2-5, with D tentatively TRBD1 (6 bases). The CDR3 totals 12 residues. The V end was cut by 2 bases, the J end by 5 bases, with 9 bases between. CDR1 and CDR2 from the germline V gene are GTSNPN and SVGIG (reference sequence). Here the CDR3 DNA reads TGTGCCTGGAGTCCAGGGGCCGAGACCCAGTACTTC. Its translation is CAWSPGAETQYF.

CDR3 in amino acids: CASSSPTRGPETQYF. The CDR3 nucleotides are TGTGCCAGCAGTTCTCCCACGAGGGGGCCAGAGACCCAGTACTTC. V usage is TRBV6-5 and J usage is TRBJ2-5; TRBD1 aligns across 7 bases. Germline trimming cut 4 bases from V and 4 bases from J; bases unmatched to any gene: 9. Germline CDR1 and CDR2: MNHEY and SVGAGI. The CDR3 length is 15 residues.

The chain is built from TRBV5-4 and TRBJ2-7, with D perhaps matching TRBD1 (5 bases). Germline loops: CDR1 SGHNT, CDR2 YYREEE (reference sequence). Trimming took 4 bases from V and 6 from J, leaving 11 bases between them. The CDR3 runs to 12 residues. The CDR3, as DNA: TGTGCCAGCAGCACAACAGGAAGCGAGCAGTACTTC. This sequence encodes CASSTTGSEQYF.

This rearrangement joins TRBV29-1 to TRBJ1-4; D uncertain. The CDR3 extends over 11 amino acids. Trimming took 6 bases from V and 4 from J, leaving 6 bases between them. CDR1 and CDR2 (germline): SQVTM, ANQGSEA. CDR3 in DNA: TGCAGCGTGGGGTTTAATGAAAAACTGTTTTTT. Protein: CSVGFNEKLFF.

The chain joins TRBV30 to TRBJ2-2; D may be TRBD1 or TRBD2 (5 bases each). The CDR3 is made up of 12 amino acids. Germline CDR1 is GTSNPN and CDR2 is SVGIG (reference sequence). The V end lost 4 bases, the J end lost 6 bases, and 9 bases lay between the germline ends. This CDR3 reads CAWIRGPGELFF. The CDR3 bases are TGTGCCTGGATCCGGGGACCCGGGGAGCTGTTTTTT.

This clone was found once. This sequence joins TRBV2 and TRBJ1-6; D ambiguous. The V end was cut by 2 bases, the J end by 7 bases, with 15 bases between. The length of the CDR3 is 16 residues. Germline lookup yields CDR1 SNHLY and CDR2 FYNNEI. The CDR3 DNA is TGTGCCAGCAGTGAATGGAGTGGCAGGTTGAATTCACCCCTCCACTTT. This codes for CASSEWSGRLNSPLHF. The full variable domain, its missing parts supplied by reference TRBV2 and TRBJ1-6, is EPEVTQTPSHQVTQMGQEVILRCVPISNHLYFYWYRQILGQKVEFLVSFYNNEISEKSEIFDDQFSVERPDGSNFTLKIRSTKLEDSAMYFCASSEWSGRLNSPLHFGNGTRLTVT.

This clone occurred once. The chain couples TRBV7-3 to TRBJ2-4; 12 positions agree with TRBD1. This CDR3 is 15 amino acids long. In germline, CDR1 is SGHTA, CDR2 FQGTGA. Germline trimming cut 5 bases from V and 6 bases from J; bases unmatched to any gene: 5. The CDR3 loop reads CASSRDRGPGNIQYF. Written as DNA, the CDR3 is TGTGCCAGCAGCCGGGACAGGGGGCCGGGAAACATTCAGTACTTC.

The rearrangement uses TRBV5-4 and TRBJ2-7, with D perhaps being TRBD1 or TRBD2 (5 bases each). The CDR3 length is 15 residues. CDR1 is SGHNT and CDR2 is YYREEE in the germline V gene (reference sequence). V lost 0 bases to trimming and J lost 4 bases, with 14 bases between them. This CDR3 is CASSLAGKEGYEQYF. Here the CDR3 DNA reads TGTGCCAGCAGCTTGGCGGGGAAAGAGGGGTACGAGCAGTACTTC.

This chain joins TRBV6-6 and TRBJ1-2; D not resolved. Trimming left V 6 bases short and J 7 bases short, with 12 bases between. The germline gives CDR1 MNHNY, CDR2 SVGAGI (reference sequence). This CDR3 has 12 residues. Here the CDR3 DNA reads TGTGCCAGCAGCTCAGGTATCGGTGGCTACACCTTC. As protein: CASSSGIGGYTF.

The chain has TRBV7-2 and TRBJ1-3; D remains unclear. In germline, CDR1 is SGHTA, CDR2 FQGNSA. The ends were cut back, 3 bases at V and 0 bases at J, with 9 bases in the middle. This CDR3 spans 15 amino acids. The chain's CDR3 is CASSFQGRSGNTIYF. CDR3 nucleotides: TGTGCCAGCAGCTTTCAAGGACGCTCTGGAAACACCATATATTTT.

This chain uses TRBV11-3 with TRBJ2-7; TRBD2 aligns across 15 bases. Per the germline V gene, CDR1 is SGHNT and CDR2 is YENEEA. The CDR3 is 18 residues long. Germline trimming cut 5 bases from V and 2 bases from J; bases unmatched to any gene: 10. The CDR3 here is CASSGGLAGGPPAYEQYF. The CDR3 nucleotides read TGTGCCAGCAGCGGGGGACTAGCGGGAGGTCCGCCAGCCTACGAGCAGTACTTC.

The chain is built from TRBV30 and TRBJ1-3; D gene unclear. Germline V gene data show CDR1 as GTSNPN and CDR2 as SVGIG (reference sequence). Trimming took 5 bases from V and 4 from J, leaving 6 bases between them. This CDR3 has 11 residues. The CDR3 region has the DNA TGTGCCTGGGGGGTAGGAAACACCATATATTTT. Translation: CAWGVGNTIYF.

The chain recombines TRBV10-3 with TRBJ2-2; 9 bases fit TRBD2. The germline CDR1 and CDR2 sequences are ENHRY and SYGVKD. J lost 4 bases, V lost 4 bases, and 4 bases had no gene match. The CDR3 has 15 amino acids. The CDR3 region has the DNA TGTGCCATCAGTGGCGGACTAGCGAGCACCGGGGAGCTGTTTTTT. Encoded protein: CAISGGLASTGELFF.

This clone showed up just once. This chain joins TRBV6-1 and TRBJ2-1; 8 bases align to TRBD1. Germline assignment: CDR1 MNHNS and CDR2 SASEGT. This CDR3 is 15 amino acids long. Germline trimming cut 1 base from V and 7 bases from J; bases unmatched to any gene: 6. CDR3 coding DNA: TGTGCCAGCAGTGAAGTTTGGACAGGGAAAAATGAGCAGTTCTTC. Its translation is CASSEVWTGKNEQFF.

This chain links TRBV10-3 with TRBJ1-1; D remains unclear. The CDR3 spans 13 residues. The germline CDR1 and CDR2 sequences are ENHRY and SYGVKD. V dropped 7 bases and J dropped 0 bases, with 9 bases sitting between them. CDR3 loop: CAIKISLNTEAFF. The CDR3 DNA reads TGTGCCATCAAAATCAGTTTGAACACTGAAGCTTTCTTT.

This chain connects TRBV27 to TRBJ1-4; D uncertain. V was cut by 1 base and J by 4 bases, with 10 bases left in between. CDR1 and CDR2 from the germline V gene are MNHEY and SMNVEV (reference sequence). This CDR3 has 15 amino acids. Written as DNA, the CDR3 is TGTGCCAGCAGTTTATGGCCGGGGATTAATGAAAAACTGTTTTTT. Its translation is CASSLWPGINEKLFF.

The genes are TRBV19 and TRBJ1-6, with D hard to call. The CDR3 totals 17 residues. V was trimmed by 0 bases and J by 11 bases, leaving 20 bases between them. Germline V CDR1 and CDR2: LNHDA, SQIVND (reference sequence). The CDR3 DNA reads as TGTGCCAGTAGTATAGACAGAGGAGCCGCCCTCGGGACACCCCTCCACTTT. Residues: CASSIDRGAALGTPLHF.

The chain couples TRBV5-1 to TRBJ2-7; D not certain. This CDR3 is built from 14 residues. Deletions cut 3 bases from V and 6 bases from J, with 16 bases between. Germline V lookup: CDR1 SGHRS, CDR2 YFSETQ. The CDR3 here is CASSSNPSRSEQYF. In nucleotides, the CDR3 is TGCGCCAGCAGCTCGAACCCAAGCCGATCCGAGCAGTACTTC.

The chain carries TRBV6-5 and TRBJ1-6, with TRBD1 as a possible D gene (6 bases). CDR1 MNHEY and CDR2 SVGAGI come from the germline V gene. V dropped 7 bases and J dropped 10 bases, with 14 bases sitting between them. The CDR3 covers 13 residues. This chain's CDR3 is CASIGQGSSPLHF. The CDR3 DNA follows: TGTGCCAGCATTGGGCAGGGGAGCTCACCCCTCCACTTT.

This chain joins TRBV6-6 and TRBJ2-5; TRBD2 agrees at 11 bases. With 0 bases clipped from V and 4 bases from J, the junction kept 4 bases outside the gene matches. The CDR3 spans 16 residues. Germline CDR1 is MNHNY and CDR2 is SVGAGI (reference sequence). The CDR3 here is CASSYSTSGDGETQYF. CDR3 sequence (DNA): TGTGCCAGCAGTTACTCGACTAGCGGGGATGGAGAGACCCAGTACTTC.

About this clone itself: The sample holds other DNA sequences that translate to the same CDR3. V gene TRBV7-9 combines with J gene TRBJ2-7, with D perhaps given as TRBD1 or TRBD2 (6 bases each). The V end was cut by 2 bases, the J end by 2 bases, with 7 bases between. CDR1 is SEHNR, CDR2 FQNEAQ, per germline (reference sequence). The CDR3 runs 13 residues. The CDR3 reads CASSLRGAYEQYF. CDR3 sequence (DNA): TGTGCCAGCAGCTTAAGGGGGGCCTACGAGCAGTACTTC.

The CDR3 DNA reads TGTGCCAGCAGGGGGACAGTGAACACCGGGGAGCTGTTTTTT. Its translation is CASRGTVNTGELFF. This chain connects TRBV7-3 to TRBJ2-2, with 7 positions matching TRBD1. The V gene's germline CDR1 is SGHTA and CDR2 FQGTGA. This CDR3 is 14 amino acids long. V was pared by 6 bases and J by 1 base, with 2 bases of the junction left unmatched.